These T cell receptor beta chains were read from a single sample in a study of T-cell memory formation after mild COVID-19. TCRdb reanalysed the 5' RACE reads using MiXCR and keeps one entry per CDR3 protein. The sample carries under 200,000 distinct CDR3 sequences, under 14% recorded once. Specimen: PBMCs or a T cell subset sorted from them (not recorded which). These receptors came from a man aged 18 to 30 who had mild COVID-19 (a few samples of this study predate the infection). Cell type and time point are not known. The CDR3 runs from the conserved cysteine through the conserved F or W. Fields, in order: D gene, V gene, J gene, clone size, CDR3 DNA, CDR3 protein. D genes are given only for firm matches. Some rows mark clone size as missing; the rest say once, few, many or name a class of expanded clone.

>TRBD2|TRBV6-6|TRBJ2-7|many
TGTGCCAGCAGTTATGGGGGGGGTTCCTACGAGCAGTACTTC
CASSYGGGSYEQYF
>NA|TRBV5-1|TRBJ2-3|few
TGCGCCAGCAGCTCCAGGGGAAAAGATACGCAGTATTTT
CASSSRGKDTQYF
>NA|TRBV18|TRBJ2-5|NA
TGTGCCAGCTCACCGGACCAACAAGAGACCCAGTACTTC
CASSPDQQETQYF
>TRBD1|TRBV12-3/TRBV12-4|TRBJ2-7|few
TGTGCCAGCAGTCCCCAGGGGGCCGTTAACTACGAGCAGTACTTC
CASSPQGAVNYEQYF
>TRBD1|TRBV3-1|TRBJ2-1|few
TGTGCCAGCAGGCTAACCGGGACAGGGGGGCTTGAGCAGTTCTTC
CASRLTGTGGLEQFF
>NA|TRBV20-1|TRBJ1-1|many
TGCAGTGCTAGAGCCCATTTAGGGCTGAACACTGAAGCTTTCTTT
CSARAHLGLNTEAFF
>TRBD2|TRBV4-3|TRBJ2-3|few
TGCGCCAGCAGCCAAGAACGGCGCGGGGGAGTTACAGATACGCAGTATTTT
CASSQERRGGVTDTQYF
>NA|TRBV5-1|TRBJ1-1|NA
TGCGCCAGCAGCTTACAGGTTGGCATCGAAGCTTTCTTT
CASSLQVGIEAFF
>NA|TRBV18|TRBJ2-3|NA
TGTGCCAGCTCACCACCCGGACAGCCAGATACGCAGTATTTT
CASSPPGQPDTQYF
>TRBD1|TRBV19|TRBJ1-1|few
TGTGCCAGTAGCTCGACAGGGTCGTACACTGAAGCTTTCTTT
CASSSTGSYTEAFF
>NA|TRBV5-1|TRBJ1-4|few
TGCGCCAGCTCGCGGGATATAACTAATGAAAAACTGTTTTTT
CASSRDITNEKLFF
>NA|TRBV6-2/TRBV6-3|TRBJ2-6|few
TGTGCCAGCAGGGGGGCTGGGGCCAACGTCCTGACTTTC
CASRGAGANVLTF
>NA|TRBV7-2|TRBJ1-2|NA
TGTGCCAGCAGCGGTTGGGACAAAAGGGTCAGGTGCACCTTC
CASSGWDKRVRCTF
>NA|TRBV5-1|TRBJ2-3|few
TGCGCCAGCAGCCTGGGACCTCTCGAGGGGACGCAGTATTTT
CASSLGPLEGTQYF
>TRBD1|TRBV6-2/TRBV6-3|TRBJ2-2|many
TGTGCCAGCAGTCCCTTCGGGACAGGGACGGTCGCCGGGGAGCTGTTTTTT
CASSPFGTGTVAGELFF
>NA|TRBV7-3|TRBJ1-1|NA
TGTGCCAGCAGTCCGGGGTGGGGAGTTGAAGCTTTCTTT
CASSPGWGVEAFF